The sequence of this TCR beta chain was determined in a study of blood T cell repertoires in COVID-19. Overall study: In each case, the material was cDNA or gDNA derived from T cells, B-cell-depleted T cells, or PBMCs.

The protocol was immunoSEQ multiplex PCR, while the TCRdb copy is restricted to in-frame clones and leaves out a portion. The sample lists over 100,000 clones; approximately 83% were seen once. This CDR3 has 13 amino acids. The V and J ends lost 4 bases and 6 bases respectively, with 12 bases between them. CDR1 and CDR2 (germline): MNHEY, SVGAGI. The source is a woman between 65 and 79 years old with acute or convalescent COVID-19. The sample taken for sequencing was peripheral blood. The chain links TRBV6-5 to TRBJ1-2, with a possible D match to TRBD1 (5 bases). CDR3 residues: CASSSTGANGYTF. DNA of the CDR3: TGTGCCAGCAGTTCCACAGGTGCAAATGGCTACACCTTC.